One sample yielded the 17 T cell receptor beta chains listed below, sequenced in a study of blood T cell repertoires in COVID-19. Clones were read by immunoSEQ multiplex PCR, and TCRdb kept only the in-frame ones, dropping some. The data show roughly 75,000 clones, about 89% seen once. The sequenced sample consisted of peripheral blood. All receptors come from a man aged 60 to 69 with acute or convalescent COVID-19.

The chain joins TRBV4-1 to TRBJ2-2; no clear D. Trimming shortened V by 2 bases and J by 1 base, and 5 bases separated the two germline ends. This CDR3 spans 14 amino acids. Germline CDR1 MGHRA, CDR2 YSYEKL. The CDR3 DNA reads TGCGCCAGCAGCCAACAGGAGAACACCGGGGAGCTGTTTTTT. This sequence encodes CASSQQENTGELFF.

The rearrangement uses TRBV18 and TRBJ1-1; D is perhaps TRBD1 (5 bases). The V and J ends lost 3 bases and 1 base respectively, with 12 bases between them. The CDR3 loop spans 15 amino acids. CDR1 KGHSH and CDR2 LQKENI come from the germline V gene. CDR3 sequence reads: CASSPLDTPNTEAFF. The DNA for the CDR3 is TGTGCCAGCTCACCCTTGGACACTCCGAACACTGAAGCTTTCTTT. The complete variable domain, with remaining parts taken from reference TRBV18 and TRBJ1-1, reads NAGVMQNPRHLVRRRGQEARLRCSPMKGHSHVYWYRQLPEEGLKFMVYLQKENIIDESGMPKERFSAEFPKEGPSILRIQQVVRGDSAAYFCASSPLDTPNTEAFFGQGTRLTVV.

The chain combines TRBV19 with TRBJ2-3; a weak D match, TRBD2 (5 bases). Deletions cut 4 bases from V and 0 bases from J, with 11 bases between. Germline CDR1 and CDR2: LNHDA and SQIVND (reference sequence). CDR3 size: 15 residues. CDR3 sequence reads: CASSRTGDSTDTQYF. The CDR3 DNA follows: TGTGCCAGTAGTAGGACTGGAGATAGCACAGATACGCAGTATTTT.

This clone was found once. This chain uses TRBV30 with TRBJ1-4, with 7 bases fitting TRBD1. J gave up 7 bases and V 3 bases, and 5 bases lay outside the gene matches. Germline V CDR1 and CDR2: GTSNPN, SVGIG (reference sequence). This CDR3 spans 13 amino acids. The DNA of the CDR3 is TGTGCCTGGAGGGACAGGTTTTTTGAAAAACTGTTTTTT. Translated: CAWRDRFFEKLFF. The full variable domain, in which reference TRBV30 and TRBJ1-4 provide the parts outside the CDR3, is SQTIHQWPATLVQPVGSPLSLECTVEGTSNPNLYWYRQAAGRGLQLLFYSVGIGQISSEVPQNLSASRPQDRQFILSSKKLLLSDSGFYLCAWRDRFFEKLFFGSGTQLSVL.

The rearrangement uses TRBV6-5 and TRBJ1-5; no clear D. Trimming pared 8 bases from V and 5 bases from J, leaving 16 bases between. The CDR3 has 14 residues. CDR1 and CDR2 from the germline V gene are MNHEY and SVGAGI. CDR3 sequence (DNA): TGTGCCAGCTCGGCGAGGGAACCTTATCAGCCCCAGCATTTT. Its translation: CASSAREPYQPQHF.

This clone was observed a few times. The chain carries TRBV3-1 (or the pseudogene TRBV3-2) and TRBJ1-1; weak D call: TRBD1 (5 bases). Germline CDR1 LGHDT, CDR2 YNNKEL (reference sequence). The CDR3 runs to 15 residues. With 3 bases removed from V and 4 bases from J, the gap between germline ends came to 15 bases. Written as DNA, the CDR3 is TGTGCCAGCAGCCAGACTCGGGGGTTGAGCACTGAAGCTTTCTTT. Translated, it gives CASSQTRGLSTEAFF.

The chain carries TRBV7-9 and TRBJ2-3; 10 nucleotides agree with TRBD1. With V trimmed by 5 bases and J by 7 bases, 9 bases remained unmatched. CDR3 size: 15 residues. Germline loops: CDR1 SEHNR, CDR2 FQNEAQ (reference sequence). The CDR3 reads CASSQGTGERNTQYF. The CDR3 DNA reads as TGTGCCAGCAGCCAGGGGACAGGGGAACGAAATACGCAGTATTTT.

The V call is TRBV7-3, the J call TRBJ2-1; perhaps TRBD2 as D (6 bases). Germline CDR1 and CDR2: SGHTA and FQGTGA. CDR3 length equals 15 residues. The germline V and J ends were trimmed by 4 bases and 7 bases, with 17 bases remaining between them. The chain's CDR3 is CASSSGPFGRNEQFF. The CDR3 DNA is TGTGCCAGCAGCTCAGGGCCTTTTGGGAGGAATGAGCAGTTCTTC.

In this sample, this clone turned up once. The chain employs TRBV6-5 and TRBJ2-1, with D perhaps matching TRBD2 (5 bases). CDR3 length equals 16 residues. Trimming stripped 0 bases from V and 9 bases from J, with 18 bases between. Germline CDR1 reads MNHEY; CDR2 reads SVGAGI. CDR3 sequence: CASSYSDWPDQIEQFF. The CDR3, as DNA: TGTGCCAGCAGTTACTCGGACTGGCCAGATCAGATTGAGCAGTTCTTC.

The table lists this clone with a few counts. This chain links TRBV5-4 with TRBJ2-7, with D possibly being TRBD2 (6 bases). This CDR3 has 14 amino acids. Germline V gene data show CDR1 as SGHNT and CDR2 as YYREEE (reference sequence). Trimming stripped 4 bases from V and 3 bases from J, with 14 bases between. The CDR3 protein is CASSPGGEIYEQYF. In nucleotides, the CDR3 is TGTGCCAGCAGCCCCGGCGGGGAAATCTACGAGCAGTACTTC.

The chain links TRBV18 to TRBJ1-5; 9 bases fit TRBD1. The CDR3 consists of 14 residues. The V and J ends lost 6 bases and 4 bases, in that order; junction bases with no gene match: 4. CDR1 KGHSH and CDR2 LQKENI come from the germline V gene. CDR3 protein: CASSFDRGNQPQHF. DNA for the CDR3: TGTGCCAGCTCCTTCGACAGGGGGAATCAGCCCCAGCATTTT. Full variable domain (outside the CDR3, taken from reference TRBV18 and TRBJ1-5): NAGVMQNPRHLVRRRGQEARLRCSPMKGHSHVYWYRQLPEEGLKFMVYLQKENIIDESGMPKERFSAEFPKEGPSILRIQQVVRGDSAAYFCASSFDRGNQPQHFGDGTRLSIL.

The chain combines TRBV7-8 with TRBJ2-5; weak D call: TRBD2 (7 bases). V was trimmed by 5 bases and J by 4 bases, leaving 20 bases between them. The CDR3 contains 16 residues. The germline gives CDR1 SGHVS, CDR2 FQNEAQ. The CDR3: CASSLPTSRGGETQYF. CDR3 DNA: TGTGCCAGCAGCCTACCGACTAGCAGGGGTGGAGAGACCCAGTACTTC.

The CDR3 sequence: CASSRREAANSPLHF. In nucleotides, the CDR3 is TGTGCCAGCAGCAGAAGGGAGGCCGCAAATTCACCCCTCCACTTT. V gene TRBV7-8 combines with J gene TRBJ1-6; D is unclear. The CDR3 runs 15 residues. CDR1 and CDR2 from the germline V gene are SGHVS and FQNEAQ. The V end was cut by 5 bases, the J end by 7 bases, with 15 bases between.

This clone showed up just once. J is TRBJ2-5 and V is TRBV5-1; TRBD1 matches at 11 bases. The ends lost 4 bases at V and 4 bases at J; junction bases unmatched: 9. Germline V lookup: CDR1 SGHRS, CDR2 YFSETQ. The CDR3 loop spans 16 amino acids. The CDR3 spells CASSLGQGAPSETQYF. The CDR3 bases are TGCGCCAGCAGCCTTGGACAGGGGGCACCTTCAGAGACCCAGTACTTC.

The J gene is TRBJ2-5, the V gene TRBV19; TRBD2 aligns across 16 bases. Germline CDR1 and CDR2: LNHDA and SQIVND (reference sequence). This CDR3 is built from 17 residues. V trimming: 3 bases; J trimming: 4 bases; junction bases outside the gene matches: 5. CDR3 coding DNA: TGTGCCAGTAGTATGGTGGGACTAGCGGGGGGGATAGAGACCCAGTACTTC. This codes for CASSMVGLAGGIETQYF.

The J gene is TRBJ2-1, the V gene TRBV19; D is ambiguous. CDR3 length equals 15 residues. From germline, CDR1 is LNHDA and CDR2 SQIVND (reference sequence). Between the trimmed V and J ends, which lost 1 base and 8 bases, there was a span of 15 bases. This CDR3 reads CASSIVPWAVDEQFF. The CDR3 DNA follows: TGTGCCAGTAGTATAGTTCCCTGGGCAGTCGATGAGCAGTTCTTC.

The rearrangement uses TRBV27 and TRBJ1-4; D is ambiguous. CDR1 is MNHEY and CDR2 is SMNVEV in the germline V gene (reference sequence). CDR3 size: 14 residues. The germline V and J ends were trimmed by 0 bases and 4 bases, with 6 bases remaining between them. The chain's CDR3 is CASSLSSHNEKLFF. DNA for the CDR3: TGTGCCAGCAGTTTATCAAGCCATAATGAAAAACTGTTTTTT.